This TCR beta chain was identified in a study of identical twins. Regarding the study as a whole: Models underestimated how often monozygotic twins shared out-of-frame TCR alpha.

This clonotype was seen more than once but under ten times. Its target is not known. Healthy Caucasians, and only they, were the donors. In germline, CDR1 is SGHNT, CDR2 YENEEA. V dropped 5 bases and J dropped 2; count of bases not matched to a gene: 5. The CDR3 consists of 15 residues. Each CDR3 protein gets one entry after TCRdb re-called the 5' RACE reads with MiXCR. The sample yields some 460,000 distinct CDR3 sequences, 14% seen once. The data also belong to a second study, concerning yellow fever vaccine responses in identical twins.

The chain carries TRBV11-3 and TRBJ2-5, with 10 bases fitting TRBD2. The clonotype was recovered from a woman younger than 30 in good health. The sample consisted of CD4+ T cells sorted from blood. CDR3 sequence reads: CASSPGTSVQETQYF. The DNA for the CDR3 is TGTGCCAGCAGCCCGGGGACTAGCGTACAAGAGACCCAGTACTTC.